The T cell receptor (beta chain) under discussion was sequenced for a study of T cells in AML relapse after transplant (dated by TCRdb to between 2019 and 2020). About the full investigation: Clinically matched patients in whom long-term complete remission was maintained, with more than 3 years of follow-up, were used as remission controls. In a retrospective study, inhibitory receptor expression and TCR repertoires of bone marrow T cells were examined in patients who had received allogeneic HSCT for myeloid malignancy. Remission samples were bone marrow collected about 1 year after HSCT from patients who maintained complete remission. Broader findings and caveats from the paper: The TCR repertoire comparisons were based on very few samples, with only three individuals in each group for unsorted bone marrow.

This clonotype is medium-sized (0.01 to 0.1%). It lacks a known antigen. The input lacks base qualities; no much larger clone sits a single base away. Libraries came from PCR. A modified RACE PCR protocol, not multiplex PCR, was used to amplify TCR alpha and beta chains from RNA. An Illumina MiSeq was used to sequence the libraries, and raw reads were demultiplexed using sample-specific barcode combinations. In the authors' own workflow: MiXCR software was used to identify TCR clonotypes from the sequencing reads. Through fastp at Q25 and MiXCR, TCRdb rebuilt clones from the public reads, retaining in-frame beta chains. CDR3 protein duplicates are merged, each entry listing the most common genes and DNA. These V and J calls rely on TCRdb rather than the paper's analysis. The sample table records some 1,500 distinct CDR3 sequences; roughly 6.6% of these occur just once. The ten biggest clones cover roughly half of the sample.

From a lookup of the germline V gene (reference sequence), CDR1 and CDR2 are DFQATT and SNEGSKA. Including cysteine and phenylalanine, the CDR3 has 12 amino acids. Only CDR3 DNA remains: 36 bases, in frame from the first base. V loses 6 bases, J loses 6 bases, and the germline ends lie 12 bases apart. This sample comprised bone marrow, either the whole sample or a sorted T cell fraction (not recorded which), obtained in complete remission. This receptor was taken from a human donor who had a stem cell transplant for acute myeloid leukemia. Because of the transplant, the T cells may be the graft donor's rather than the patient's own. Rearrangement joined TRBV20-1 to TRBJ2-1, with the D call tentatively TRBD1 or TRBD2, each fitting 5 bases. The DNA sequence is TGCAGTGCAACAGAGAGGGGCAATGAGCAGTTCTTC. The encoded protein is CSATERGNEQFF.